This is a list of T cell receptor beta chains from one sample in a study of tumor-infiltrating lymphocytes in primary liver carcinoma. TCRdb used MiXCR to reprocess the multiplex PCR reads, holding one entry per CDR3 protein. The sample includes about 310,000 distinct CDR3 sequences, roughly 60% of them seen just once. Input material: peripheral blood. Every receptor here comes from a young woman with primary liver carcinoma and hepatitis B virus infection. Each CDR3 is given with its conserved first and last residue. The D gene is left open where the match is weak. Some rows mark clone size as missing; the rest say once, few, many or name a class of expanded clone.

d_call j_call cdr3_length v_call clone_size cdr3_aa cdr3_nt
. TRBJ2-7 15 TRBV6-6 many CASSYSSGGGYEQYF TGTGCCAGCAGTTACTCGTCCGGGGGCGGGTACGAGCAGTACTTC
. TRBJ2-1 17 TRBV4-3 . CASSQDLTGSSYNAQFF TGCGCCAGCAGCCAAGATCTAACCGGGAGCTCCTACAATGCGCAGTTCTTC
TRBD2 TRBJ2-7 16 TRBV4-3 few CASSQDGIAGSYEQYF TGCGCCAGCAGCCAAGATGGGATAGCGGGATCCTACGAGCAGTACTTC
. TRBJ2-7 17 TRBV10-3 few CAISEPGTGSGPYEQYF TGTGCCATCAGTGAGCCAGGGACCGGGAGTGGGCCCTACGAGCAGTACTTC
. TRBJ1-2 14 TRBV28 . CASSLLGGHEGYTF TGTGCCAGCAGTTTATTAGGGGGGCATGAGGGCTACACCTTC
TRBD1 TRBJ2-7 14 TRBV6-2/TRBV6-3 many CASSTDRDLSEQYF TGTGCCAGCAGCACAGACAGGGACCTGAGCGAGCAGTACTTC
. TRBJ1-1 13 TRBV12-3/TRBV12-4 . CASSPVRSTEAFF TGTGCCAGCAGTCCAGTTCGGTCCACTGAAGCTTTCTTT
TRBD2 TRBJ2-5 15 TRBV4-2 . CAISQTTTSAETQYF TGTGCCATCAGCCAGACCACAACTAGCGCAGAGACCCAGTACTTC
TRBD2 TRBJ2-2 16 TRBV4-3 . CTNSQGRAGGPGELFF TGTACCAACAGCCAAGGGAGAGCGGGAGGTCCCGGGGAGCTGTTTTTT
. TRBJ2-1 15 TRBV6-2/TRBV6-3 few CASSYSQGGYNEQFF TGTGCCAGCAGTTACTCGCAGGGGGGTTACAATGAGCAGTTCTTC
. TRBJ2-3 12 TRBV6-1 . CASRTSSDMQYF TGTGCCAGCCGGACGTCCTCAGATATGCAGTATTTT
. TRBJ2-7 14 TRBV11-2 . CASSSLGMQDEQYF TGTGCCAGTAGCTCACTCGGGATGCAGGACGAGCAGTACTTC
. TRBJ1-6 16 TRBV12-3/TRBV12-4 . CASSRGWGNMGPPLHF TGTGCCAGCAGCCGAGGCTGGGGAAATATGGGTCCACCCCTCCACTTT
TRBD1 TRBJ2-6 19 TRBV5-6 few CASSSRGQARNSGANVLTF TGTGCCAGCAGCTCCCGGGGACAGGCTCGAAACTCTGGGGCCAACGTCCTGACTTTC
TRBD1 TRBJ2-7 15 TRBV29-1 . CSGYGIQGATYEQYF TGCAGCGGTTATGGGATACAGGGGGCAACCTACGAGCAGTACTTC
. TRBJ1-2 12 TRBV11-2 many CASSPQAYGYTF TGTGCCAGCAGCCCTCAGGCATATGGCTACACCTTC
. TRBJ2-4 12 TRBV10-3 few CAISANSNIQYF TGTGCCATCAGTGCTAACTCAAACATTCAGTACTTC
TRBD2 TRBJ2-1 16 TRBV4-1 many CASSQPRDYLYNEQFF TGCGCCAGCAGCCAGCCCCGGGACTACCTATACAATGAGCAGTTCTTC
TRBD1 TRBJ2-5 17 TRBV10-3 . CATQPGQGVWREETRYF TGTGCCACCCAACCGGGTCAGGGGGTTTGGCGAGAAGAGACCCGGTACTTC
TRBD1 TRBJ1-5 19 TRBV11-3 . CVNSFGDRPSIYSNQPQHF TGTGTCAACAGCTTCGGGGACAGGCCCTCGATTTATAGCAATCAGCCCCAGCATTTT
. TRBJ2-7 15 TRBV5-6 . CASSLRGINSYEQYF TGTGCCAGCAGCTTGAGGGGGATTAACTCCTACGAGCAGTACTTC
. TRBJ2-7 13 TRBV6-1 . CASSVDAGYDQYF TGTGCCAGCAGTGTTGATGCCGGCTACGATCAGTACTTC
TRBD1 TRBJ1-2 14 TRBV12-3/TRBV12-4 . CASRRQTGGEGYTF TGTGCCAGCAGGAGACAGACAGGGGGGGAAGGCTACACCTTC
. TRBJ2-3 13 TRBV28 once CAGRAPNTDTQYF TGTGCCGGCAGGGCCCCTAACACAGATACGCAGTATTTT
TRBD2 TRBJ2-1 17 TRBV4-3 many CASSQDALASGNHEQFF TGCGCCAGCAGCCAAGACGCGCTGGCTAGCGGGAATCATGAGCAGTTCTTC
TRBD2 TRBJ2-3 17 TRBV28 few CASSLGWSGRGADTQYF TGTGCCAGCAGTTTAGGATGGAGCGGGAGGGGGGCAGATACGCAGTATTTT
. TRBJ1-1 15 TRBV10-3 . CTISTGTTLYTEAFF TGTACCATCAGCACCGGGACAACGCTGTACACTGAAGCTTTCTTT
. TRBJ2-1 14 TRBV5-1 . CASSFGMSYNEQFF TGCGCCAGCAGCTTCGGGATGTCCTACAATGAGCAGTTCTTC